This T cell receptor (beta chain) is drawn from a study of shared clonotypes between healthy human individuals. Study information: CD4 naive cells filled three plates per donor, CD4 memory three, CD8 naive two and CD8 memory one.

Assay used: immunoSEQ multiplex PCR; TCRdb lists only in-frame clones, some missing. The data hold about 2,200,000 clones, with 85% to 95% observed a single time. Per germline, CDR1 MNHNS and CDR2 SASEGT. The CDR3 has 14 amino acids. V trimming: 4 bases; J trimming: 4 bases; junction bases outside the gene matches: 2. Naive CD8 cells, CD45RO-negative and positively selected for CCR7, excluded terminally differentiated effector memory CD45RA+ cells. This TCR came from a man between 18 and 35 years old in good health. Some clones in this sample may be carry-over from other donors' samples. The sequenced sample was naive CD8+ T cells from PBMCs. The chain is built from TRBV6-1 and TRBJ1-5; 9 nucleotides agree with TRBD1. CDR3: CASSGGTGNQPQHF. As DNA, the CDR3 is TGTGCCAGCAGTGGCGGGACAGGGAATCAGCCCCAGCATTTT.